Below are 17 T cell receptor beta chains sequenced from a single sample in a study of T cells generated in artificial thymic organoids. Separate semi-nested PCRs amplified TCRalpha and TCRbeta libraries using constant-region reverse primers in TRAC or TRBC. TCRdb reprocessed the 5' RACE reads via MiXCR and lists one record per CDR3 protein. The repertoire includes around 8,500 distinct CDR3 sequences, around 17% of them detected once, and almost 1.5% sits in the top ten. The sequenced sample consisted of naive CD8+ T cells from the thymus. Subset noted: CD3+TCRalphabeta+CD8SP T cells; for blood, CD45RO-CCR7+ naive CD8+ T cells. These TCRs come from a human donor who gave cord blood stem cells for thymic organoid culture, a cardiac surgery patient who gave postnatal thymus, or a blood donor (not recorded which).

Judged by abundance, this clonotype is medium-sized. V gene TRBV14 combines with J gene TRBJ1-2; D remains unclear. The CDR3 covers 14 residues. The germline V and J ends were trimmed by 3 bases and 2 bases, with 10 bases remaining between them. Germline CDR1 reads SGHDN; CDR2 reads FVKESK. The chain's CDR3 is CASSQGLGNYGYTF. CDR3 DNA: TGTGCCAGCAGCCAGGGTTTGGGCAACTATGGCTACACCTTC.

V usage is TRBV4-1 and J usage is TRBJ1-1; 9 bases agree with TRBD1. Unmatched junction bases numbered 22, after V lost 4 bases and J lost 7 bases. The CDR3 contains 19 residues. Germline CDR1 reads MGHRA; CDR2 reads YSYEKL. This chain's CDR3 is CASSPYLASWTGAINEAFF. For the CDR3, the DNA is TGCGCCAGCAGCCCTTACTTGGCGTCCTGGACAGGGGCGATAAATGAAGCTTTCTTT.

About this clonotype: At one end the junction does not follow the germline gene, possibly because of a read error. V usage is TRBV4-2 and J usage is TRBJ2-2; D perhaps matches TRBD2 (6 bases). CDR1 is LGHNA and CDR2 is YNFKEQ in the germline V gene. CDR3 length: 14 amino acids. The CDR3 coding sequence is TGTGCCCGCAGCCACTCTGACGACACCGGGGGGCTGTTTTTT. This encodes CARSHSDDTGGLFF.

Of note for this clonotype: This may be a read error, as it is one base from a much larger clone. This CDR3 reads CANGGAGTDTQYF. CDR3 sequence (DNA): TGTGCCAACGGGGGGGCTGGCACAGATACGCAGTATTTT. The rearrangement uses TRBV5-4 and TRBJ2-3; 8 positions agree with TRBD2. The CDR3 extends over 13 amino acids. V lost 9 bases, J lost 1 base, and 4 bases stayed unmatched. Germline V gene data show CDR1 as SGHNT and CDR2 as YYREEE (reference sequence).

This clonotype was picked up a small number of times. The CDR3 reads CASSHVWARGYTF. CDR3 coding DNA: TGCGCCAGCAGCCATGTTTGGGCGAGGGGCTACACCTTC. The chain is built from TRBV4-1 and TRBJ1-2; no definite D call. This CDR3 is built from 13 residues. Germline lookup yields CDR1 MGHRA and CDR2 YSYEKL. Trimming stripped 3 bases from V and 8 bases from J, with 13 bases between.

This clonotype ranks as medium-sized (0.01 to 0.1%). The chain carries TRBV20-1 and TRBJ2-6, with a possible D match to TRBD2 (5 bases). Germline V gives CDR1 DFQATT, CDR2 SNEGSKA (reference sequence). The length of the CDR3 is 14 residues. Trimming pared 3 bases from V and 1 base from J, leaving 7 bases between. The CDR3 DNA sequence: TGCAGTGCTAGTGAGGGTTCTGGGGCCAACGTCCTGACTTTC. Translating gives CSASEGSGANVLTF.

This clonotype is medium-sized (0.01 to 0.1%). The chain combines TRBV9 with TRBJ2-2; D gene unclear. This CDR3 spans 12 amino acids. V dropped 3 bases and J dropped 7 bases, with 7 bases sitting between them. CDR1 SGDLS and CDR2 YYNGEE come from the germline V gene. The CDR3 loop is CASSDGIGELFF. The DNA of the CDR3 is TGTGCCAGCAGCGATGGGATCGGGGAGCTGTTTTTT.

The rearrangement joins TRBV12-3 or TRBV12-4 to TRBJ2-6; D uncertain. The CDR3 has 16 amino acids. V was trimmed by 3 bases and J by 0 bases, leaving 9 bases between them. CDR3 bases: TGTGCCAGCAGTTTCCGCTACCCCTCTGGGGCCAACGTCCTGACTTTC. Protein: CASSFRYPSGANVLTF.

In the case of this clonotype: Since a much larger clone is just one base distant, this may be a read error. The chain has TRBV20-1 and TRBJ1-3; D gene unclear. Germline CDR1 and CDR2: DFQATT and SNEGSKA (reference sequence). The CDR3 is 16 residues long. The CDR3 bases are TGCAGTGTTAGAGAACTAGCGGCGGCCCGCGGAAACACCATATATTTT. Its translation is CSVRELAAARGNTIYF.

By proportion, this clonotype is medium-sized. The chain combines TRBV15 with TRBJ2-1; D is unclear. The germline V gene encodes CDR1 LNHNV and CDR2 YYDKDF (reference sequence). V was clipped by 9 bases and J by 6 bases, with 15 bases between them. The CDR3 extends over 13 amino acids. The DNA for the CDR3 is TGTGCCACTAGTTATCTCCGAGGCAATGAGCAGTTCTTC. Its protein is CATSYLRGNEQFF.

J is TRBJ2-7 and V is TRBV6-6, with D perhaps matching TRBD1 (6 bases). The V end was cut by 5 bases, the J end by 3 bases, with 14 bases between. This CDR3 is 14 amino acids long. Per the germline V gene, CDR1 is MNHNY and CDR2 is SVGAGI (reference sequence). CDR3 residues: CASSPGDSRYEQYF. The CDR3 nucleotides are TGTGCCAGCAGTCCAGGGGATAGTCGCTACGAGCAGTACTTC.

The V call is TRBV27, the J call TRBJ2-3, with 10 positions matching TRBD2. The germline CDR1 and CDR2 sequences are MNHEY and SMNVEV (reference sequence). The CDR3 length is 14 residues. V gave up 8 bases and J gave up 3 bases; unmatched junction bases: 5. The CDR3 region is CASGAGGGTDTQYF. DNA for the CDR3: TGTGCCAGCGGAGCGGGAGGGGGGACAGATACGCAGTATTTT.

With regard to this clonotype: A much larger clone differs from this one at a single base, so this may be a read error. The V call is TRBV28, the J call TRBJ2-7; either TRBD1 or TRBD2 may supply D (5 bases each). The CDR3 totals 13 residues. CDR1 and CDR2 from the germline V gene are MDHEN and SYDVKM. Trimming cost V 2 bases and J 6 bases, with 11 bases left between them. The CDR3 is CASSLHGATEQYF. DNA of the CDR3: TGTGCCAGCAGTTTACACGGGGCAACCGAGCAGTACTTC.

By frequency in the sample, this clonotype is medium-sized. The chain is built from TRBV6-1 and TRBJ2-1; D possibly corresponds to TRBD1 (6 bases). The CDR3 extends over 17 amino acids. CDR1 and CDR2 (germline): MNHNS, SASEGT. Trimming removed 7 bases from V and 1 base from J, with 20 bases in between. The CDR3 bases are TGTGCCAGCAAACCAAGGACAGATACAGGATCCTACAATGAGCAGTTCTTC. Protein: CASKPRTDTGSYNEQFF.

This clonotype was seen more than once but under ten times. The chain carries TRBV6-6 and TRBJ1-1, with a possible D match to TRBD1 (6 bases). The germline gives CDR1 MNHNY, CDR2 SVGAGI (reference sequence). The ends were cut back, 0 bases at V and 4 bases at J, with 12 bases in the middle. CDR3 length: 15 amino acids. The CDR3 sequence is CASSYSAGVSTEAFF. The CDR3 nucleotides are TGTGCCAGCAGTTACTCCGCAGGGGTGAGCACTGAAGCTTTCTTT.

This clonotype is labeled as medium-sized (0.01 to 0.1%). The chain has TRBV7-3 and TRBJ2-3; TRBD2 aligns across 11 bases. CDR3 length: 17 amino acids. V dropped 2 bases and J dropped 2; count of bases not matched to a gene: 6. From germline, CDR1 is SGHTA and CDR2 FQGTGA. DNA for the CDR3: TGTGCCAGCAGCTTATACGTTAGCGGGGGGGCCACAGATACGCAGTATTTT. This gives the protein CASSLYVSGGATDTQYF.

This clonotype occurred many times. V and J are TRBV7-9 and TRBJ1-2; D unresolved. CDR1 is SEHNR, CDR2 FQNEAQ, per germline (reference sequence). The CDR3 totals 14 residues. The ends were cut back, 1 base at V and 4 bases at J, with 10 bases in the middle. CDR3 loop: CASSLGVNLYGYTF. The CDR3 region has the DNA TGTGCCAGCAGCTTAGGTGTCAACCTCTATGGCTACACCTTC.